One sample yielded the 9 T cell receptor beta chains listed below, sequenced in a study of regulatory T cells in long-lasting Graves disease. HTBI primers from iRepertoire and Arm-PCR of CDR3 regions yielded the TCR beta libraries. TCRdb recomputed calls from the multiplex PCR reads with MiXCR, one row per CDR3 protein. The sample holds around 450,000 distinct CDR3 sequences, about 15% seen once. Time point meaning: newly diagnosed GD, antithyroid drugs for less than 3 months. PBMC RNA served as the TCR library source. This sample also belongs to another study, concerning T cells in Graves' hyperthyroidism and ophthalmopathy.

This specimen consisted of peripheral blood mononuclear cells (PBMCs), obtained at new diagnosis, from a patient treated with antithyroid drugs. These receptors were collected from a woman between 25 and 40 years old with Graves disease.

The rearrangement links TRBV4-1 to TRBJ2-7; no reliable D call. The CDR3 length is 15 residues. Trimming cost V 0 bases and J 2 bases, with 11 bases left between them. Looked up from germline, CDR1 is MGHRA and CDR2 is YSYEKL. The CDR3 DNA follows: TGCGCCAGCAGCCAAGAATGGCCCGGAGCCTACGAGCAGTACTTC. This encodes CASSQEWPGAYEQYF.

This chain joins TRBV6-1 and TRBJ2-3; 9 nucleotides match TRBD1. The CDR3 spans 15 residues. Germline CDR1 and CDR2: MNHNS and SASEGT. With V trimmed by 4 bases and J by 3 bases, 5 bases remained unmatched. CDR3 region: CASSGGTGPTDTQYF. CDR3 coding DNA: TGTGCCAGCAGTGGTGGGACAGGGCCAACAGATACGCAGTATTTT.

This clonotype was recorded at least ten times. This chain links TRBV7-9 with TRBJ2-7; 11 nucleotides match TRBD2. This CDR3 spans 16 amino acids. V lost 4 bases and J lost 2; bases outside the gene matches: 7. From germline, CDR1 is SEHNR and CDR2 FQNEAQ (reference sequence). The CDR3 here is CASSSSTSGTPYEQYF. Written as DNA, the CDR3 is TGTGCCAGCAGCTCATCGACTAGCGGGACCCCCTACGAGCAGTACTTC.

In its sample, this clonotype was seen once. The chain joins TRBV20-1 to TRBJ2-3, with TRBD2 matching over 14 bases. Germline CDR1 DFQATT, CDR2 SNEGSKA (reference sequence). The CDR3 covers 16 residues. Trimming removed 6 bases from V and 1 base from J; junction bases left unmatched: 6. The CDR3 bases are TGCAGTGCCAAGGGACTAGCGGGAGTCGGCACAGATACGCAGTATTTT. Protein: CSAKGLAGVGTDTQYF.

Turning to this clonotype: This sequence may be a read error, since a much larger clone differs from it by one base. The chain couples TRBV24-1 to TRBJ2-7; D might be TRBD2 (6 bases). Between the trimmed V and J ends, which lost 4 bases and 7 bases, there was a span of 16 bases. Germline assignment: CDR1 KGHDR and CDR2 SFDVKD. This CDR3 region has 14 residues. The DNA for the CDR3 is TGTGCCACCAGTGAGTGGGCGGGAACGACTGAGCAGTACTTC. The encoded protein is CATSEWAGTTEQYF.

This clonotype was observed many times. The chain carries TRBV29-1 and TRBJ2-5, with D perhaps matching TRBD1 (7 bases). In germline, CDR1 is SQVTM, CDR2 ANQGSEA. The V gene lost 7 bases and the J gene lost 5 bases, with 20 bases spanning the gap. The CDR3 sequence is 14 residues long. As DNA, the CDR3 is TGCAGCGCACCGGACAGGCTGGGGGGCGAGACCCAGTACTTC. This translates into CSAPDRLGGETQYF.

This clonotype showed up many times. An end of the junction differs from the germline gene, which may be a read error. The chain employs TRBV5-1 and TRBJ2-3, with TRBD2 matching 13 bases. The CDR3 runs to 18 residues. In germline, CDR1 is SGHRS, CDR2 YFSETQ. CDR3 residues: CASSLAPGLAGDTDTQYF. CDR3 bases: TGTGCCAGCAGCTTGGCTCCTGGACTAGCGGGGGACACAGATACGCAGTATTTT.

This clonotype came up a few times. The gene calls are TRBV5-6 and TRBJ2-1; 8 bases align to TRBD1. V lost 4 bases to trimming and J lost 6 bases; unmatched junction nucleotides: 9. The CDR3 consists of 15 residues. Germline V gene data show CDR1 as SGHDT and CDR2 as YYEEEE. CDR3 in DNA: TGTGCCAGCAGCCGTGACAGGGGAAACTCCAATGAGCAGTTCTTC. Its translation is CASSRDRGNSNEQFF.

The J gene is TRBJ2-3, the V gene TRBV5-1; D is perhaps TRBD1 or TRBD2 (5 bases each). V was cut by 4 bases and J by 8 bases, with 14 bases left in between. This CDR3 contains 13 residues. CDR1 is SGHRS, CDR2 YFSETQ, per germline. The CDR3 DNA follows: TGCGCCAGCAGCGACGGGACCGAGGTTACGCAGTATTTT. It is translated as CASSDGTEVTQYF.